Reported below is one T cell receptor (beta chain). This study enrolled people aged about 18 to 100 from about two dozen US geographic areas. As processed by the authors: The authors estimated nucleated cell counts from reference gene primer amplification. The protocol was immunoSEQ multiplex PCR, while the TCRdb copy is restricted to in-frame clones and leaves out a portion. V and J calls and clone size are as listed in that table; D and trimming were resolved from the DNA. The sample lists some 300,000 clones, roughly 88% occurring once. These data come from a study of blood T cell repertoires in COVID-19. The CDR3 loop spans 16 amino acids. The V gene end was trimmed by 4 bases and the J gene end by 2 bases; junction bases not matched to a gene: 9. CDR1 is MDHEN and CDR2 is SYDVKM in the germline V gene.

The origin of this receptor is a woman aged 25 to 39 who had recovered from COVID-19. The rearrangement links TRBV28 to TRBJ2-7; TRBD1 matches at 9 bases. The sequenced material came from PBMCs or T cells enriched from blood (not recorded which). The DNA of the CDR3 is TGTGCCAGCAGTTCAGACCGGGACAGGGTAACCTACGAGCAGTACTTC. This translates into CASSSDRDRVTYEQYF.